This T cell receptor (beta chain) derives from a study of cytomegalovirus exposure and HLA in healthy donors. Notes on this clone: Its specificity is unknown.

The PCR was carried out with 60 Vbeta primers and 13 Jbeta primers. Sequenced by immunoSEQ multiplex PCR; TCRdb stores in-frame clones only, minus some. The table records 210,000 or so clones, approximately 80% of them present only once. Study-wide points: HLA restriction was apparent for most CMV-associated TCR beta chains in a later analysis. In a later analysis, HLA-associated TCR beta chains were more clonally expanded than equally common others. The authors later linked a missense DCLRE1C variant to TCR beta V- and J-gene trimming.

This TCR was sampled from a girl aged 5 to 17 in good health and CMV-seronegative. Sample: PBMCs.

CDR3 coding DNA: TGTGCCAGCAGCTTACAGCGGGAGGGTCTACAGTACTTC. Amino acid sequence: CASSLQREGLQYF. The chain recombines TRBV5-4 with TRBJ2-7; 10 nucleotides match TRBD2. V shed 2 bases, J shed 10 bases, and the junction held 6 bases outside the gene matches. This CDR3 is 13 amino acids long. Per the germline V gene, CDR1 is SGHNT and CDR2 is YYREEE (reference sequence).